The 23 T cell receptor beta chains given below trace back to one sample, sequenced in a study of T cells in Graves' hyperthyroidism and ophthalmopathy. Regions amplified from RNA transcripts were the TCR beta CDR3 regions. A first-round RT-PCR of the TCR CDR3 used the HTBI primer set. Via MiXCR, TCRdb re-called the multiplex PCR reads, giving one row per CDR3 protein. The sample contains 600,000 to 700,000 distinct CDR3 sequences, around 15% of which appear only once. The specimen was blood. The receptors originated from a woman aged 40 to 49 with Graves' ophthalmopathy.

The table lists this clonotype with many counts. The chain employs TRBV30 and TRBJ1-2, with D tentatively TRBD1 (5 bases). Germline CDR1 GTSNPN, CDR2 SVGIG (reference sequence). The CDR3 is made up of 12 amino acids. Trimming stripped 3 bases from V and 6 bases from J, with 11 bases between. The CDR3 nucleotides read TGTGCCTGGAGCCGACAGATCGATGGCTACACCTTC. Residues: CAWSRQIDGYTF.

The chain uses TRBV5-1 and TRBJ2-4; 13 bases fit TRBD2. J lost 12 bases, V lost 4 bases, and 7 bases had no gene match. Germline V gives CDR1 SGHRS, CDR2 YFSETQ. The length of the CDR3 is 14 residues. The CDR3 coding sequence is TGCGCCAGCAGCACCGGGACTAGCGGGACATATCAGTACTTC. This translates into CASSTGTSGTYQYF.

This clonotype was seen only a few times. This sequence joins TRBV20-1 and TRBJ2-1; 11 bases map to TRBD2. Trimming cost V 0 bases and J 5 bases; bases outside gene matches: 3. This CDR3 spans 15 amino acids. Per germline, CDR1 DFQATT and CDR2 SNEGSKA (reference sequence). The CDR3 loop is CSARDLGLADNEQFF. CDR3 coding DNA: TGCAGTGCTAGAGATCTGGGACTAGCGGACAATGAGCAGTTCTTC.

This clonotype was picked up many times. The chain recombines TRBV7-6 with TRBJ1-6; D call uncertain. Germline V gene lookup returns CDR1 SGHVS and CDR2 FNYEAQ. V was clipped by 2 bases and J by 6 bases, with 14 bases between them. The CDR3 loop spans 16 amino acids. The CDR3 nucleotides read TGTGCCAGCAGCTTAAGTCCGGATACCCTTAATTCACCCCTCCACTTT. Translation: CASSLSPDTLNSPLHF.

This clonotype was counted ten times or more. This chain links TRBV9 with TRBJ2-2; 11 nucleotides line up with TRBD2. V shed 2 bases and J 6 bases; nucleotides not matched to a gene: 3. This CDR3 region has 15 residues. CDR1 SGDLS and CDR2 YYNGEE come from the germline V gene. CDR3 coding DNA: TGTGCCAGCAGCGTCCTAGCGGGAGGATCCGGGGAGCTGTTTTTT. It specifies CASSVLAGGSGELFF.

This clonotype was seen repeatedly, ten times or more. CDR3 protein: CAISPGSGDEQYF. The CDR3 DNA reads TGTGCCATCAGTCCGGGAAGTGGAGACGAGCAGTACTTC. The rearrangement links TRBV10-3 to TRBJ2-7, with D possibly matching TRBD2 (5 bases). The CDR3 has 13 amino acids. The germline V gene encodes CDR1 ENHRY and CDR2 SYGVKD. V dropped 5 bases and J dropped 5 bases, with 13 bases sitting between them.

The sample holds a few counts of this clonotype. A read error may be the cause here, since a much bigger clone is one base away. The J gene is TRBJ1-2, the V gene TRBV27, with D uncertain. The CDR3 has 11 residues. CDR1 and CDR2 (germline): MNHEY, SMNVEV (reference sequence). The CDR3 loop reads CASSYGWEQLF. In nucleotides, the CDR3 is TGTGCCAGCAGTTACGGTTGGGAGCAACTCTTC.

Many counts were recorded for this clonotype. The chain couples TRBV28 to TRBJ1-1, with D maybe TRBD1 (6 bases). This CDR3 comprises 13 residues. CDR1 is MDHEN and CDR2 is SYDVKM in the germline V gene. The V end was cut by 3 bases, the J end by 6 bases, with 11 bases between. The CDR3 protein is CASSFGGAAEAFF. The DNA for the CDR3 is TGTGCCAGCAGTTTCGGGGGGGCAGCTGAAGCTTTCTTT.

Many counts were recorded for this clonotype. The chain recombines TRBV19 with TRBJ2-1; D might be TRBD2 (5 bases). Trimming shortened V by 3 bases and J by 0 bases, and 9 bases separated the two germline ends. This CDR3 has 15 amino acids. Germline V gene data show CDR1 as LNHDA and CDR2 as SQIVND (reference sequence). The CDR3 nucleotides read TGTGCCAGTAGTATTAGCGATGCCTCCTACAATGAGCAGTTCTTC. Its protein is CASSISDASYNEQFF.

This clonotype occurred many times. The chain links TRBV27 to TRBJ2-5; 9 positions agree with TRBD2. Germline loops: CDR1 MNHEY, CDR2 SMNVEV (reference sequence). This CDR3 is built from 16 residues. The junction had 11 bases not matched to a gene; V was cut back by 5 bases and J by 4 bases. The CDR3: CASSGYHSGRGETQYF. The CDR3 DNA reads TGTGCCAGCAGTGGGTACCATAGCGGGAGAGGAGAGACCCAGTACTTC.

The rearrangement links TRBV29-1 to TRBJ1-2; possible D gene TRBD1, 6 bases. The germline V gene encodes CDR1 SQVTM and CDR2 ANQGSEA. This CDR3 spans 15 amino acids. The V end was cut by 6 bases, the J end by 2 bases, with 19 bases between. CDR3 sequence reads: CSVRAQGNTNYGYTF. In DNA, the CDR3 is TGCAGCGTAAGAGCACAGGGTAACACGAACTATGGCTACACCTTC.

This clonotype appeared many times. J is TRBJ2-7 and V is TRBV20-1; D uncertain. The CDR3 totals 13 residues. CDR1 and CDR2 from the germline V gene are DFQATT and SNEGSKA (reference sequence). V was trimmed by 1 base and J by 5 bases, leaving 12 bases between them. The chain's CDR3 is CSARGAGFDEQYF. For the CDR3, the DNA is TGCAGTGCTAGAGGGGCAGGTTTCGACGAGCAGTACTTC.

This clonotype was observed a few times. The V call is TRBV20-1, the J call TRBJ1-6; D uncertain. Trimming cost V 0 bases and J 4 bases, with 1 base left between them. CDR1 and CDR2 (germline): DFQATT, SNEGSKA (reference sequence). The CDR3 length is 12 residues. CDR3 nucleotides: TGCAGTGCTAGAGATTATAATTCACCCCTCCACTTT. It yields the protein CSARDYNSPLHF.

There are a few counts of this clonotype. In DNA form, the CDR3 reads TGTGCCAGCAGCCAAGTAGGGGCGATAGGGGGCCATTACGAGCAGTACTTC. Protein sequence: CASSQVGAIGGHYEQYF. The chain uses TRBV14 and TRBJ2-7; 7 bases fit TRBD1. V gave up 1 base and J gave up 4 bases; unmatched junction bases: 13. Germline V gene data show CDR1 as SGHDN and CDR2 as FVKESK. The CDR3 is made up of 17 amino acids.

This clonotype was counted between two and nine times. This chain uses TRBV3-1 with TRBJ2-5; 9 bases map to TRBD2. V was clipped by 4 bases and J by 0 bases; unmatched bases: 0. The CDR3 has 14 residues. The V gene's germline CDR1 is LGHDT and CDR2 YNNKEL (reference sequence). The CDR3 protein is CASSPSGNQETQYF. The CDR3 DNA is TGTGCCAGCAGCCCTAGCGGGAACCAAGAGACCCAGTACTTC.

The genes are TRBV29-1 and TRBJ1-5, with 8 bases identical to TRBD1. This CDR3 has 13 residues. CDR1 and CDR2 (germline): SQVTM, ANQGSEA. Unmatched junction bases numbered 10, after V lost 6 bases and J lost 9 bases. The CDR3 bases are TGCAGCGTGGGACAGGCGGAACGGGTGCCCCAGCATTTT. Protein product: CSVGQAERVPQHF.

This clonotype has ten or more counts. V is TRBV28 and J is TRBJ2-7, with 14 bases fitting TRBD2. The germline V gene has CDR1 MDHEN and CDR2 SYDVKM. The ends lost 6 bases at V and 5 bases at J; junction bases unmatched: 6. CDR3 size: 15 residues. The CDR3 DNA sequence: TGTGCCAGCAGCCAGGGGACTAGCGGGAGCCACGAGCAGTACTTC. This sequence encodes CASSQGTSGSHEQYF.

This chain connects TRBV12-5 to TRBJ1-2; 9 bases fit TRBD1. From germline, CDR1 is LGHNT and CDR2 FRNRAP. There are 14 residues in the CDR3. With V trimmed by 2 bases and J by 7 bases, 5 bases remained unmatched. The chain's CDR3 is CASGLHRGRVGYTF. The CDR3 DNA follows: TGTGCTAGTGGTTTGCACAGGGGGCGCGTTGGCTACACCTTC.

The table lists this clonotype with many counts. The CDR3 reads CASSIAGGSSGANVLTF. The CDR3 DNA reads as TGTGCCAGTAGTATTGCTGGCGGGAGCTCTGGGGCCAACGTCCTGACTTTC. V and J are TRBV19 and TRBJ2-6; 7 bases fit TRBD2. V shed 3 bases and J 0 bases; nucleotides not matched to a gene: 5. Germline values: CDR1 LNHDA, CDR2 SQIVND (reference sequence). This CDR3 is built from 17 residues.

This clonotype came up many times. The chain uses TRBV11-2 and TRBJ2-7, with D possibly TRBD2 on 6 matching bases. The germline V gene has CDR1 SGHAT and CDR2 FQNNGV. V dropped 1 base and J dropped 3 bases, with 19 bases sitting between them. The CDR3 extends over 17 amino acids. The DNA of the CDR3 is TGTGCCAGCAGCTTAGTTGCTTCTAGACTAGGCGGCTACGAGCAGTACTTC. This codes for CASSLVASRLGGYEQYF.

Ten or more counts support this clonotype. The chain recombines TRBV6-1 with TRBJ2-7, with TRBD1 matching over 9 bases. This CDR3 region has 15 residues. CDR1 and CDR2 (germline): MNHNS, SASEGT. V lost 5 bases to trimming and J lost 1 base; unmatched junction nucleotides: 6. The CDR3 spells CASSTPGQGSYEQYF. CDR3 nucleotides: TGTGCCAGCAGTACCCCGGGACAGGGTTCCTACGAGCAGTACTTC.

This clonotype was observed at least ten times. The rearrangement links TRBV28 to TRBJ1-5; no clear D. V was shortened by 7 bases and J by 6 bases, with 10 bases between the two germline ends. The CDR3 is made up of 12 amino acids. In germline, CDR1 is MDHEN, CDR2 SYDVKM. CDR3 residues: CASIQRGQPQHF. CDR3 DNA sequence: TGTGCCAGCATTCAACGGGGTCAGCCCCAGCATTTT.

This clonotype was recorded many times. The CDR3 sequence is CASSQVSWQGAYGYTF. CDR3 sequence (DNA): TGCGCCAGCAGCCAAGTATCATGGCAGGGGGCCTATGGCTACACCTTC. The chain employs TRBV4-1 and TRBJ1-2; 8 nucleotides match TRBD1. Losses at the gene ends were 1 base for V and 4 bases for J; bases not matched to a gene: 8. The CDR3 extends over 16 amino acids. Germline CDR1 reads MGHRA; CDR2 reads YSYEKL.